This paragraph covers one T cell receptor beta chain sequence. Its antigen is still unknown. The data belong to a study of CD8 T cells in ankylosing spondylitis. Whole-study results and caveats: Reactive arthritis synovial fluid and blood were previously reported to contain some motif variants. In peripheral blood, disease-linked CD8+ clones occurred at relatively low frequencies. The clones that were linked to disease were reported to be significantly enriched in matched synovial fluid samples from ankylosing spondylitis patients.

Germline lookup yields CDR1 SGHNT and CDR2 YYREEE (reference sequence). The CDR3 runs to 17 residues. The V end lost 0 bases, the J end lost 3 bases, and 16 bases lay between the germline ends. TCRdb reanalysed the 5' RACE reads using MiXCR and keeps one entry per CDR3 protein. The sample includes approximately 140,000 distinct CDR3 sequences, more than 40% seen only once; the top ten take about 15%. The sample taken for sequencing was synovial fluid, either unsorted or a sorted T cell fraction (not recorded which). V gene TRBV5-4 combines with J gene TRBJ2-1; weak D call: TRBD1 (6 bases). The clonotype was recovered from a male donor with ankylosing spondylitis. This CDR3 is CASSLDLWTVIYNEQFF. DNA for the CDR3: TGTGCCAGCAGCTTGGATCTATGGACAGTAATCTACAATGAGCAGTTCTTC.